A selection of T cell receptor beta chains follows, all from one sample in a study of identical twins. TCRdb passed the 5' RACE reads through MiXCR, listing each CDR3 protein once. Of some 560,000 distinct CDR3 sequences listed, 9% to 10% are singletons. These same records also appear under a second study, on yellow fever vaccine responses in identical twins.

The sample comprised PBMCs. The receptors here all came from a woman aged 18-29 years in good health. Both conserved end residues are part of each CDR3. Each record gives: clone size, D gene, V gene, J gene, CDR3 protein, CDR3 DNA. D genes are given only for firm matches. The size of a clone is reported for some rows only, either as once, few or many, or as a class for expanded clones.

>few|NA|TRBV7-8|TRBJ1-1
CASSDNRFARANTEAFF
TGTGCCAGCAGCGACAACAGGTTCGCGAGAGCTAACACTGAAGCTTTCTTT
>few|NA|TRBV3-1|TRBJ1-5
CASSREKGPQHF
TGTGCCAGCAGCCGGGAAAAGGGGCCCCAGCATTTT
>few|NA|TRBV25-1|TRBJ2-2
CASSLRLGELFF
TGTGCCAGCAGTCTCCGTCTCGGGGAGCTGTTTTTT
>NA|NA|TRBV11-1|TRBJ1-1
CASSLLTDTEAFF
TGTGCCAGCAGCTTACTAACAGACACTGAAGCTTTCTTT
>few|NA|TRBV20-1|TRBJ2-3
CSADSVKDSTDTQYF
TGCAGTGCTGATAGCGTGAAGGATAGCACAGATACGCAGTATTTT
>few|NA|TRBV2|TRBJ2-3
CASAGTRGTDTQYF
TGTGCCAGCGCCGGGACCCGCGGCACAGATACGCAGTATTTT
>many|TRBD1|TRBV12-3/TRBV12-4|TRBJ2-5
CASSLPGGVDQETQYF
TGTGCCAGCAGTTTACCAGGGGGAGTTGACCAAGAGACCCAGTACTTC
>few|TRBD1|TRBV7-8|TRBJ2-1
CASSLNPGTGVEFF
TGTGCCAGCAGCTTAAACCCCGGGACAGGAGTGGAGTTCTTC
>many|TRBD1|TRBV6-2/TRBV6-3|TRBJ1-1
CASSSPGQGARYTEAFF
TGTGCCAGCAGTTCCCCGGGACAGGGGGCAAGATACACTGAAGCTTTCTTT
>NA|TRBD2|TRBV20-1|TRBJ2-1
CSASGGLAGYNEQFF
TGCAGTGCTAGTGGGGGGCTAGCGGGATACAATGAGCAGTTCTTC
>few|NA|TRBV5-1|TRBJ2-1
CASKDRAYNEQFF
TGCGCCAGCAAGGACCGAGCCTACAATGAGCAGTTCTTC
>many|TRBD2|TRBV6-5|TRBJ2-1
CASSYSSSGRYNEQFF
TGTGCCAGCAGTTACTCATCTAGCGGGAGGTACAATGAGCAGTTCTTC
>few|NA|TRBV5-5|TRBJ2-1
CASSLSGFEWFF
TGTGCCAGCAGCTTGTCAGGGTTTGAGTGGTTCTTC
>few|NA|TRBV24-1|TRBJ2-7
CATSDTVTYEQYF
TGTGCCACCAGTGATACAGTTACCTACGAGCAGTACTTC
>few|NA|TRBV27|TRBJ1-2
CASSLSRGSYGYTF
TGTGCCAGCAGTTTATCCCGCGGCAGCTATGGCTACACCTTC
>few|NA|TRBV10-3|TRBJ2-3
CAISEPQRSTDTQYF
TGTGCCATCAGTGAGCCCCAACGGAGTACAGATACGCAGTATTTT
>few|NA|TRBV20-1|TRBJ2-4
CSASSLIGGIQYF
TGCAGTGCTAGCTCCCTGATAGGTGGCATTCAGTACTTC
>NA|NA|TRBV7-9|TRBJ2-3
CASSSPLDTQYF
TGTGCCAGCAGTTCACCTCTGGATACGCAGTATTTT
>NA|NA|TRBV20-1|TRBJ2-1
CSANRPLKDNEQFF
TGCAGTGCTAACCGGCCTCTGAAAGACAATGAGCAGTTCTTC
>many|NA|TRBV7-7|TRBJ1-1
CASSLGLIENTEAFF
TGTGCTAGCAGCTTAGGACTCATAGAGAACACTGAAGCTTTCTTT
>NA|NA|TRBV27|TRBJ2-7
CASSGALLVGLYF
TGTGCCAGCAGTGGGGCCCTGCTTGTGGGTTTGTACTTC
>many|NA|TRBV12-3/TRBV12-4|TRBJ1-4
CASRRKGNEKLFF
TGTGCCAGCAGGCGGAAAGGGAATGAAAAACTGTTTTTT
>NA|NA|TRBV9|TRBJ2-5
CASSVGRGAKQETQYF
TGTGCCAGCAGCGTAGGCCGGGGGGCCAAACAAGAGACCCAGTACTTC
>NA|NA|TRBV27|TRBJ2-3
CASSYDRNTQYF
TGTGCCAGCAGTTACGACAGGAATACGCAGTATTTT
>few|NA|TRBV19|TRBJ2-1
CASSIKNNEQFF
TGTGCCAGTAGTATTAAAAACAATGAGCAGTTCTTC
>many|NA|TRBV4-2|TRBJ2-6
CASSQQDSISGANVLTF
TGTGCCAGCAGCCAACAGGACAGCATCTCTGGGGCCAACGTCCTGACTTTC
>many|TRBD2|TRBV7-8|TRBJ2-1
CASSLIAGGLDNEQFF
TGTGCCAGCAGCTTAATAGCGGGAGGGCTGGACAATGAGCAGTTCTTC
>many|NA|TRBV7-8|TRBJ1-2
CASSLTAGAYGYTF
TGTGCCAGCAGCTTAACGGCAGGAGCCTATGGCTACACCTTC
>many|TRBD1|TRBV7-3|TRBJ2-1
CASSLKGDSSQTANEQFF
TGTGCCAGCAGCTTAAAGGGGGACAGCTCCCAAACCGCCAATGAGCAGTTCTTC
>many|NA|TRBV12-3/TRBV12-4|TRBJ2-1
CASQQTPGNEQFF
TGTGCCAGTCAACAAACCCCCGGGAATGAGCAGTTCTTC
>many|TRBD1|TRBV6-4|TRBJ2-7
CASSDGTGDSYEQYF
TGTGCCAGCAGTGACGGGACAGGGGACTCCTACGAGCAGTACTTC
>NA|NA|TRBV7-8|TRBJ1-1
CASSLGGGVIKEAFF
TGTGCCAGCAGCTTAGGGGGGGGTGTAATAAAGGAAGCTTTCTTT
>many|NA|TRBV9|TRBJ1-3
CASSKGRTDTIYF
TGTGCCAGCAGCAAGGGGAGAACCGACACCATATATTTT
>many|TRBD1|TRBV7-9|TRBJ2-3
CASSLATGQADTQYF
TGTGCCAGCAGCTTAGCCACGGGACAGGCGGATACGCAGTATTTT
>NA|NA|TRBV11-3|TRBJ2-3
CASSLDSVADTQYF
TGTGCCAGCAGCTTAGACAGCGTCGCAGATACGCAGTATTTT
>NA|NA|TRBV12-3/TRBV12-4|TRBJ2-3
CASREQGLGTDTQYF
TGTGCCAGCAGGGAACAGGGTTTAGGCACAGATACGCAGTATTTT
>many|TRBD2|TRBV6-2/TRBV6-3|TRBJ2-2
CASRDLLAGGRANTGELFF
TGTGCCAGCAGAGATTTGCTAGCGGGAGGGAGGGCGAACACCGGGGAGCTGTTTTTT
>NA|NA|TRBV29-1|TRBJ2-5
CSVEGLSGGYQETQYF
TGCAGCGTTGAAGGGTTGTCAGGGGGGTACCAAGAGACCCAGTACTTC
>NA|NA|TRBV25-1|TRBJ1-2
CASSPGSGYGYTF
TGTGCCAGCAGCCCGGGATCAGGGTATGGCTACACCTTC
>NA|TRBD1|TRBV7-9|TRBJ2-3
CASRGKGGQGSSTQYF
TGTGCCAGCAGGGGAAAGGGAGGACAGGGTTCATCTACGCAGTATTTT
>many|NA|TRBV12-3/TRBV12-4|TRBJ2-3
CASSQLGGTSTDTQYF
TGTGCCAGCAGCCAGCTCGGCGGGACTAGCACAGATACGCAGTATTTT
>many|NA|TRBV12-3/TRBV12-4|TRBJ1-5
CASSPRAGGYNNQPQHF
TGTGCCAGCAGTCCCCGGGCGGGGGGATATAACAATCAGCCCCAGCATTTT
>few|TRBD2|TRBV7-3|TRBJ2-3
CASSLMVAGGPDTQYF
TGTGCCAGCAGCTTAATGGTAGCGGGGGGGCCAGATACGCAGTATTTT
>many|NA|TRBV7-2|TRBJ2-1
CASSESPLGMVEFF
TGTGCCAGCAGCGAATCCCCCTTGGGGATGGTGGAGTTCTTC
>NA|NA|TRBV20-1|TRBJ2-5
CSARVPGSGETQYF
TGCAGTGCTAGGGTTCCGGGATCGGGAGAGACCCAGTACTTC
>NA|NA|TRBV4-1|TRBJ1-1
CASSQQGLGNTEAFF
TGCGCCAGCAGCCAACAGGGTTTGGGGAACACTGAAGCTTTCTTT
>many|TRBD1|TRBV5-1|TRBJ2-7
CASSLNGPGTVVEQYF
TGCGCCAGCAGCTTGAACGGTCCCGGGACAGTCGTCGAGCAGTACTTC
>many|TRBD1|TRBV28|TRBJ2-3
CATKPRGQVYDTQYF
TGTGCCACAAAACCGCGGGGACAGGTATACGATACGCAGTATTTT
>NA|NA|TRBV19|TRBJ1-5
CASSSLDRISNQPQHF
TGTGCCAGTAGTTCTCTCGACAGAATTAGCAATCAGCCCCAGCATTTT
>many|TRBD2|TRBV6-2/TRBV6-3|TRBJ2-1
CASSLTPKVAGGLIMNEQFF
TGTGCCAGCAGTTTAACCCCTAAAGTAGCGGGAGGCCTGATTATGAATGAGCAGTTCTTC
>few|NA|TRBV18|TRBJ2-1
CASSSEQGTNEQFF
TGTGCCAGCTCATCGGAGCAGGGAACTAATGAGCAGTTCTTC
>few|NA|TRBV20-1|TRBJ2-7
CSARQDHYEQYF
TGCAGTGCTAGACAGGATCACTACGAGCAGTACTTC
>few|NA|TRBV4-3|TRBJ2-1
CASSQVQGLRNEQFF
TGCGCCAGCAGCCAAGTGCAAGGGTTGCGCAATGAGCAGTTCTTC